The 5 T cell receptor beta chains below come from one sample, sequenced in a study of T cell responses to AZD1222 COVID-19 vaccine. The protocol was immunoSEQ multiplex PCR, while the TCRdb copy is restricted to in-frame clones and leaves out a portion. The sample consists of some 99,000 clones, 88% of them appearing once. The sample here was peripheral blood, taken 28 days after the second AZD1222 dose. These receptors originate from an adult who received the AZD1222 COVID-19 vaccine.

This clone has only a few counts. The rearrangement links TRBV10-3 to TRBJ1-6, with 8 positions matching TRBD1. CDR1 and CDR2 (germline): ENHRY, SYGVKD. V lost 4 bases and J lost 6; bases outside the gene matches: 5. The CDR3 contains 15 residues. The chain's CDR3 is CAISGLDRGNSPLHF. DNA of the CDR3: TGTGCCATCAGTGGATTAGACAGGGGTAATTCACCCCTCCACTTT.

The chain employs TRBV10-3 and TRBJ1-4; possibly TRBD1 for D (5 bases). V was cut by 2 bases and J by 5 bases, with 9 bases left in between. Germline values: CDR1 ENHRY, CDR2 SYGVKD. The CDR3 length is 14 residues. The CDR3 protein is CAISEGTGNEKLFF. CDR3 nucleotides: TGTGCCATCAGTGAGGGGACGGGGAATGAAAAACTGTTTTTT.

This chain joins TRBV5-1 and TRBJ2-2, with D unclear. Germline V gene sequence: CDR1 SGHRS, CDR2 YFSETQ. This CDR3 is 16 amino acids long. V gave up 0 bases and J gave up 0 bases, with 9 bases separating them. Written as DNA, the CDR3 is TGCGCCAGCAGCTTGGATGGCGGCGCGAACACCGGGGAGCTGTTTTTT. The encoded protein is CASSLDGGANTGELFF.

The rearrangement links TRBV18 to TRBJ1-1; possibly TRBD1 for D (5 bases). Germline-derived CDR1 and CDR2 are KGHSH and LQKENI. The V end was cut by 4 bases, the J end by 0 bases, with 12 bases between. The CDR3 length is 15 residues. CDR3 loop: CASSLRGEMNTEAFF. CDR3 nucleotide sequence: TGTGCCAGCTCACTAAGGGGCGAAATGAACACTGAAGCTTTCTTT.

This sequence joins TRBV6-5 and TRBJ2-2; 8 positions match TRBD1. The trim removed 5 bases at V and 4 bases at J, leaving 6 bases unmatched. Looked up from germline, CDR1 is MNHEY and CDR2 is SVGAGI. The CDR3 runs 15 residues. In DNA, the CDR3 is TGTGCCAGCAGTCCATGGACAGGGCCCACCGGGGAGCTGTTTTTT. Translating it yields CASSPWTGPTGELFF.